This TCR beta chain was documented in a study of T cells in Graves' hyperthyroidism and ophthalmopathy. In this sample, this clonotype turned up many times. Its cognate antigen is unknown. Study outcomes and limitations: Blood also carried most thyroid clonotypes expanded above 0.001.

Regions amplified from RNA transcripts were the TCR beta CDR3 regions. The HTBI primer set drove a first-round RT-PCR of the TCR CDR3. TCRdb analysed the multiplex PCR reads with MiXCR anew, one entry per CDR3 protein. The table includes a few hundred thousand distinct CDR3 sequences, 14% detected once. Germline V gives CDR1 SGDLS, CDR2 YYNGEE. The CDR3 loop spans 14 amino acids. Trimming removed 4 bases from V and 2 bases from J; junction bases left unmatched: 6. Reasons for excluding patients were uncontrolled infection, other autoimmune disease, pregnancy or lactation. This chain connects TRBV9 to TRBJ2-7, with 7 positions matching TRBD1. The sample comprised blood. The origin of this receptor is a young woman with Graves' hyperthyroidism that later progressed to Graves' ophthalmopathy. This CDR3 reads CASSLAGTAYEQYF. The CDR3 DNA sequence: TGTGCCAGCAGCCTGGCCGGGACAGCCTACGAGCAGTACTTC.